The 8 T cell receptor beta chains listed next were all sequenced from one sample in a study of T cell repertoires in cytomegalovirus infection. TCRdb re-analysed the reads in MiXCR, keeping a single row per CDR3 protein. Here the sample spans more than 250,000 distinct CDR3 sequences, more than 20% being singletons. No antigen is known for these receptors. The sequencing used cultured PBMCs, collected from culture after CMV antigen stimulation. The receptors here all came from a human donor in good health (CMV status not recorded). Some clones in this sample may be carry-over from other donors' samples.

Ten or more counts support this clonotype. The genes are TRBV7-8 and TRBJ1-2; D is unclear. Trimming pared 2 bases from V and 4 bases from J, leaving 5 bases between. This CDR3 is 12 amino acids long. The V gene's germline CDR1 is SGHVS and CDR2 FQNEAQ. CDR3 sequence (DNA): TGTGCCAGCAGCTTAACAAGCTATGGCTACACCTTC. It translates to CASSLTSYGYTF.

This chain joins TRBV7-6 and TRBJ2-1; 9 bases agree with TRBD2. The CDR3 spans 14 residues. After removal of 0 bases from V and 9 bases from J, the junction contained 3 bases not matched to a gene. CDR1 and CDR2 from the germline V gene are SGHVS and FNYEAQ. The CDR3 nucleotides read TGTGCCAGCAGCTTAGCAGCGGGAGGCGGTGAGCAGTTCTTC. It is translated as CASSLAAGGGEQFF.

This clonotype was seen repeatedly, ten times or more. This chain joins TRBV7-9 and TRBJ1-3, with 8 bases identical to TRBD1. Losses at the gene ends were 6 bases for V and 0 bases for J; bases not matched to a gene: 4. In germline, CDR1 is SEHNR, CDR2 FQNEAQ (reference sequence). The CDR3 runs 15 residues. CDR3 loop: CASREQGGSGNTIYF. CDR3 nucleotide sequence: TGTGCCAGCAGGGAACAGGGGGGCTCTGGAAACACCATATATTTT.

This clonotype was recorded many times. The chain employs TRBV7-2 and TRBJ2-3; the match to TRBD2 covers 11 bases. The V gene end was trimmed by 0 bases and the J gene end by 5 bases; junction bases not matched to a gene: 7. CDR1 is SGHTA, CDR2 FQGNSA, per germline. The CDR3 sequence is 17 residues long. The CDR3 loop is CASSLAIGSGREDTQYF. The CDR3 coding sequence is TGTGCCAGCAGCTTAGCGATAGGTAGCGGGAGGGAAGATACGCAGTATTTT.

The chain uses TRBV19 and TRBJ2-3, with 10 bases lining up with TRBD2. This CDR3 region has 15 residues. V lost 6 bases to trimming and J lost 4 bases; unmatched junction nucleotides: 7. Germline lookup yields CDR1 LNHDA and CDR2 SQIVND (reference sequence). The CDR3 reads CASRLASGSPDTQYF. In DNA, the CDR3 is TGTGCCAGTAGACTGGCTAGCGGGAGTCCAGATACGCAGTATTTT.

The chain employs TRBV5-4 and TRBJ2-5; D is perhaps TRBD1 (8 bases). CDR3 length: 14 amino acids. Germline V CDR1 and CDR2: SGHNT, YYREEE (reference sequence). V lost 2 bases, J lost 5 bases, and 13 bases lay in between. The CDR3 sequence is CASSFGQGGETQYF. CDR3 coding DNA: TGTGCCAGCAGCTTTGGACAGGGAGGGGAGACCCAGTACTTC.

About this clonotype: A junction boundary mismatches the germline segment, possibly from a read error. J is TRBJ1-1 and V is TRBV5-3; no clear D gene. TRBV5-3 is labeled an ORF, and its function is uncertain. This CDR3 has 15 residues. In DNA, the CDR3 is TGTGCCAGCAGCTTGGTGTTCAAGTGGGGCACTGAAGCTTTCTTT. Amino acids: CASSLVFKWGTEAFF.

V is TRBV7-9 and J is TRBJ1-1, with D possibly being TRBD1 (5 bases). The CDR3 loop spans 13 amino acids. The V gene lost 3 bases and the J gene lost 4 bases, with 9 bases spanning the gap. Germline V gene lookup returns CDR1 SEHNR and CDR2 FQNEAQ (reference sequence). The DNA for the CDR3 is TGTGCCAGCAGCTTTTTCAGGGCCACTGAAGCTTTCTTT. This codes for CASSFFRATEAFF.